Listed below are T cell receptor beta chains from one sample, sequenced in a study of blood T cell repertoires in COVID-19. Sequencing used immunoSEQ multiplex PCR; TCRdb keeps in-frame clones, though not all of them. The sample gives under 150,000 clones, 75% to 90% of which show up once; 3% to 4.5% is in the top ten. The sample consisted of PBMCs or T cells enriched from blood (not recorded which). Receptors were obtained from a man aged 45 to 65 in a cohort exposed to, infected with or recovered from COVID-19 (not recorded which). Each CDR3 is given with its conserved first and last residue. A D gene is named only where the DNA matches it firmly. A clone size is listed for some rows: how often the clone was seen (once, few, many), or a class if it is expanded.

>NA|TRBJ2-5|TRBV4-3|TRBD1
TGCGCCAGCAGCCACCAAGACAGGGTTTCAGAGACCCAGTACTTC
CASSHQDRVSETQYF
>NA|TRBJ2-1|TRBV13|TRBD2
TGTGCCAGCAGCCCCAGGCTAGCGGGTAACAATGAGCAGTTCTTC
CASSPRLAGNNEQFF
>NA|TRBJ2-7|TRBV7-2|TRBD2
TGTGCCAGCAGCCGGACTAGCGGGGGGTCCTACGAGCAGTACTTC
CASSRTSGGSYEQYF
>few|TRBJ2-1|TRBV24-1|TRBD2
TGTGCCACTAGCGGGAGTCTGTACAATGAGCAGTTCTTC
CATSGSLYNEQFF
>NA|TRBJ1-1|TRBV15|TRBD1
TGTGCCACCAGCAGACCCGACAGGGGCTGGGGCACTGAAGCTTTCTTT
CATSRPDRGWGTEAFF
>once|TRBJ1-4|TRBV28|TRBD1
TGTGCCAGCAGTGGACAGGGGGCAGCAACTAATGAAAAACTGTTTTTT
CASSGQGAATNEKLFF
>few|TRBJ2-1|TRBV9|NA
TGTGCCAGCAGCCTGAGTAGCGGCAACCACAATGAGCAGTTCTTC
CASSLSSGNHNEQFF
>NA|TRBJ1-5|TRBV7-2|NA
TGTGCCAGCAGTGGGGACTTCTCAGGGCCCCAGCATTTT
CASSGDFSGPQHF
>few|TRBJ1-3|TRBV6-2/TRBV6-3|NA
TGTGCCAGCAGTACCCCGACAGGCTCTGGAAACACCATATATTTT
CASSTPTGSGNTIYF
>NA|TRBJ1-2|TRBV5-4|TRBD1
TGTGCCAGCAGCTTGGGGACAGGATTGGATGGCTACACCTTC
CASSLGTGLDGYTF
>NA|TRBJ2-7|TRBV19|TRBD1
TGTGCCAGTAGTTTTACAGGGGGCTACGAGCAGTACTTC
CASSFTGGYEQYF
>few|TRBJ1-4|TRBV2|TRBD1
TGTGCCAGCGGACAGGACAGGTGGAATGAAAAACTGTTTTTT
CASGQDRWNEKLFF
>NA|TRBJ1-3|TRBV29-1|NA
TGCAGCGTTGAACCGAGGTTGTCCGGAAACACCATATATTTT
CSVEPRLSGNTIYF
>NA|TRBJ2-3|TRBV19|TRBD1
TGTGCCAGTAGAAAGACAGGGGGCAGCACAGATACGCAGTATTTT
CASRKTGGSTDTQYF
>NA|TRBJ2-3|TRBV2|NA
TGTGCCAGCAGTGATCTAGGAGGTAAAACAGATACGCAGTATTTT
CASSDLGGKTDTQYF
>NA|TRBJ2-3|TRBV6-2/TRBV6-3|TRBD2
TGTGCCAGCAGTGGGGGACTATATAGATCAGATACGCAGTATTTT
CASSGGLYRSDTQYF
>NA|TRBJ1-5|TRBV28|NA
TGTGCCAGCAGTGCCCCGGCAGCGGGCAATCAGCCCCAGCATTTT
CASSAPAAGNQPQHF
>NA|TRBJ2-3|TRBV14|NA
TGTGCCAGCAGCCCCCAGGCCGATACGCAGTATTTT
CASSPQADTQYF
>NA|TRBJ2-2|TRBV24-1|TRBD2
TGTGCCAGCATCCGGGGACTAGCGGGACCGAACACCGGGGAGCTGTTTTTT
CASIRGLAGPNTGELFF
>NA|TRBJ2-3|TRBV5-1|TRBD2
TGCGCCAGCAGCCCCCAGCGGGGGGGCCCCACAGATACGCAGTATTTT
CASSPQRGGPTDTQYF
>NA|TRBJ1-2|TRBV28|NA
TGTGCCAGCAATTTTAGGGGGAAAGGCTACACCTTC
CASNFRGKGYTF
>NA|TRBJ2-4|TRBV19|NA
TGTGCCAGTAGTACGGGAGCGAAGAACATTCAGTACTTC
CASSTGAKNIQYF
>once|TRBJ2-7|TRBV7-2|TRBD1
TGTGCCAGCAGCACTGACAGGGGGGTTTACGAGCAGTACTTC
CASSTDRGVYEQYF
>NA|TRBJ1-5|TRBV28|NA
TGTGCCAGCAGCGCGACTGAGCAGCCCCAGCATTTT
CASSATEQPQHF
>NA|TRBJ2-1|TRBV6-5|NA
TGTGCCAGCAGTACATACAATGAGCAGTTCTTC
CASSTYNEQFF
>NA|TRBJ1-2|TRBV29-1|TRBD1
TGCAGCGTTCCGGGACAGGGTCTCAATGGCTACACCTTC
CSVPGQGLNGYTF
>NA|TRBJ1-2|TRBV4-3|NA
TGCGCCAGCAGCCAAGATCGAACAGTGACCATCTATGGCTACACCTTC
CASSQDRTVTIYGYTF
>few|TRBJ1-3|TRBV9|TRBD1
TGTGCCAGCAGCACCCTCCCGGGACAGGGGGCGGCTGGAAACACCATATATTTT
CASSTLPGQGAAGNTIYF
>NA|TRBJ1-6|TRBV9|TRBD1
TGTGCCAGCAGCGCGACCTCCGGGACAGGGGCCTCCTATAATTCACCCCTCCACTTT
CASSATSGTGASYNSPLHF
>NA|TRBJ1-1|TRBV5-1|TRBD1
TGCGCCAGCAGCTTGGCCCCGGGACAGAAAAAGAACACTGAAGCTTTCTTT
CASSLAPGQKKNTEAFF
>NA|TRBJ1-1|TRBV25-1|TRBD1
TGTGCCAGCAGTAACAGGGGGTACACTGAAGCTTTCTTT
CASSNRGYTEAFF
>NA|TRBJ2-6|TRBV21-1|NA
TGTGCCAGCAGCAAACTTCGGCAGGGTTCGGGGGCCAACGTCCTGACTTTC
CASSKLRQGSGANVLTF
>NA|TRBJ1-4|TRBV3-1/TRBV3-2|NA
TGTGCCAGCAGCCCGGGAGCCTCGGAAAAACTGTTTTTT
CASSPGASEKLFF
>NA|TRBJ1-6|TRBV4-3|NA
TGCGCCAGCAGCCCACAGGGAAGCTCCTATAATTCACCCCTCCACTTT
CASSPQGSSYNSPLHF
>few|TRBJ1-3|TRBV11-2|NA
TGTGCCAGCGCTGAGAGCTCTGGAAACACCATATATTTT
CASAESSGNTIYF
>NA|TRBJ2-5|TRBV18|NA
TGTGCCAGCTCACGGGGACAACAAGAGACCCAGTACTTC
CASSRGQQETQYF
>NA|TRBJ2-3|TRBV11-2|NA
TGTGCCAGCAGCTTAGACCCCGGGACAACCTATACGCAGTATTTT
CASSLDPGTTYTQYF
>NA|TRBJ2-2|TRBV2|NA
TGTGCCAGCTCCACAGGGAACACCGGGGAGCTGTTTTTT
CASSTGNTGELFF
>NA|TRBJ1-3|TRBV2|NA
TGTGCCAGCATGGTGCTGGGTCGGGCTGGAAACACCATATATTTT
CASMVLGRAGNTIYF
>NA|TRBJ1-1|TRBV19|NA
TGTGCCAGTAGAAGCAACACTGAAGCTTTCTTT
CASRSNTEAFF
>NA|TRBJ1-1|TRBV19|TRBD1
TGTGCCAGTACCATCCTGCGGTTGGGACAGGTGAACACTGAAGCTTTCTTT
CASTILRLGQVNTEAFF
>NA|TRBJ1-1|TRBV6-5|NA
TGTGCCAGCAGTTCTCAACCTTACAGGGCGGACACTGAAGCTTTCTTT
CASSSQPYRADTEAFF
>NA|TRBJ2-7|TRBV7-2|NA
TGTGCCAGCAGCCCCGCGGGAACAGACTACGAGCAGTACTTC
CASSPAGTDYEQYF
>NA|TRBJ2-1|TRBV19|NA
TGTGCCAGTAGCCCCGAGGGGAGGAATTCCTACAATGAGCAGTTCTTC
CASSPEGRNSYNEQFF
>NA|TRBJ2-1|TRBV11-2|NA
TGTGCCAGCAGCTTCCTCAATGAGCAGTTCTTC
CASSFLNEQFF
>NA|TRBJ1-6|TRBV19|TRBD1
TGTGCCAGTTGCACTCCGGGACAGGATAAGTCACCCCTCCACTTT
CASCTPGQDKSPLHF
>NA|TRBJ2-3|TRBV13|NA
TGTGCCAGCAGCTGGAAGCACCCTCGGGGGGATACGCAGTATTTT
CASSWKHPRGDTQYF
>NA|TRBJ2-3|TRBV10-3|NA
TGTGCCACTTCAGGGACAGATACGCAGTATTTT
CATSGTDTQYF